This record looks at one T cell receptor beta chain sequence and its context. What it recognizes is unknown. Full-length variable regions came from constant-region reverse primers plus semi-nested Nested Universal Primer A PCR. TCRdb redid the calling of the 5' RACE reads with MiXCR, one entry per CDR3 protein. The sample consists of roughly 44,000 distinct CDR3 sequences, 29% of them appearing once. General study results and limits: Tumor memory CD4+ T cell TCR gene usage was found to cluster with blood and lymph node memory CD4+ cells and with lymph node naive CD4+ cells. Tumor-infiltrating Treg TCR alpha and beta sequences overlapped most with tumor naive CD4+ T cells, then blood naive.

CD4+CD45RO+CD25- cells were isolated as memory CD4+ T cells. CDR3 length: 12 residues. Germline CDR1 reads SGHTA; CDR2 reads FQGTGA. Trimming removed 5 bases from V and 5 bases from J, with 8 bases in between. What was sequenced was memory CD4+ T cells sorted from a lymph node. Subset given: memory CD4+ T cells, CD4+CD45RO+CD25-. The TCR sequence derives from a female donor with breast cancer. This chain uses TRBV7-3 with TRBJ2-3, with TRBD1 as a possible D gene (6 bases). The CDR3 coding sequence is TGTGCCAGCAGCCCACAGGGAGATACGCAGTATTTT. Translation: CASSPQGDTQYF. The full variable domain, its missing parts supplied by reference TRBV7-3 and TRBJ2-3, is GAGVSQTPSNKVTEKGKYVELRCDPISGHTALYWYRQSLGQGPEFLIYFQGTGAADDSGLPNDRFFAVRPEGSVSTLKIQRTERGDSAVYLCASSPQGDTQYFGPGTRLTVL.